The 15 T cell receptor beta chains below all came from one sample that was sequenced in a study of shared clonotypes between healthy human individuals. Some clones are missing from TCRdb's copy, which holds only in-frame ones; the method was immunoSEQ multiplex PCR. The sample contains a few million clones, more than 90% of which appear only once. Sequenced input: naive CD4+ T cells sorted from blood. Subset specified: CD45RA+ positively selected. The receptors shown here come from a man between 18 and 29 years old in good health.

V gene TRBV28 combines with J gene TRBJ1-2, with D unclear. Trimming removed 6 bases from V and 7 bases from J, with 9 bases in between. The CDR3 length is 11 residues. Germline V gives CDR1 MDHEN, CDR2 SYDVKM. The CDR3: CASSFQSGYTF. CDR3 in DNA: TGTGCCAGCAGCTTCCAGAGTGGCTACACCTTC.

The gene calls are TRBV2 and TRBJ1-1; 8 nucleotides line up with TRBD1. Germline V gene sequence: CDR1 SNHLY, CDR2 FYNNEI. The CDR3 covers 15 residues. The V segment lost 8 bases and the J segment 8 bases; nucleotides outside the gene matches: 16. For the CDR3, the DNA is TGTGCCAGCTCTAGAATCGGACAGGGCGCATCGGAAGCTTTCTTT. Its translation is CASSRIGQGASEAFF.

As to this clone: Other DNA sequences of this sample code for an identical CDR3. The genes are TRBV7-9 and TRBJ2-5; D is unclear. The CDR3 is 12 residues long. V dropped 0 bases and J dropped 4 bases, with 3 bases sitting between them. Per the germline V gene, CDR1 is SEHNR and CDR2 is FQNEAQ (reference sequence). The CDR3 DNA reads as TGTGCCAGCAGCTTAGCCCCAGAGACCCAGTACTTC. Protein: CASSLAPETQYF.

The V and J genes are TRBV7-2 and TRBJ2-1; possibly TRBD2 for D (6 bases). Between the trimmed V and J ends, which lost 1 base and 1 base, there was a span of 11 bases. The CDR3 totals 16 residues. Germline loops: CDR1 SGHTA, CDR2 FQGNSA. This CDR3 reads CASSLDSGGSYNEQFF. The DNA for the CDR3 is TGTGCCAGCAGCTTAGATAGTGGAGGGTCCTACAATGAGCAGTTCTTC.

The gene calls are TRBV6-5 and TRBJ2-5; tentatively, D is TRBD1 or TRBD2 (5 bases each). Germline lookup yields CDR1 MNHEY and CDR2 SVGAGI. V was shortened by 5 bases and J by 1 base, with 8 bases between the two germline ends. The CDR3 consists of 13 residues. CDR3 sequence (DNA): TGTGCCAGCAGTACCGGGGCCCAAGAGACCCAGTACTTC. It is translated as CASSTGAQETQYF.

This rearrangement joins TRBV28 to TRBJ1-2, with D possibly TRBD1 on 5 matching bases. V lost 3 bases and J 8 bases, leaving 16 bases between the germline ends. CDR1 is MDHEN and CDR2 is SYDVKM in the germline V gene. The CDR3 contains 14 residues. CDR3: CASSLVGRESGYTF. The DNA for the CDR3 is TGTGCCAGCAGTTTGGTGGGCAGGGAGTCCGGCTACACCTTC.

The rearrangement joins TRBV9 to TRBJ2-7, with 13 nucleotides matching TRBD2. CDR3 length: 15 residues. CDR1 and CDR2 (germline): SGDLS, YYNGEE. The ends lost 4 bases at V and 3 bases at J; junction bases unmatched: 4. The CDR3 DNA follows: TGTGCCAGCAGCAAGACTAGCGGGGGGCTCTACGAGCAGTACTTC. This sequence encodes CASSKTSGGLYEQYF.

The chain carries TRBV5-1 and TRBJ1-6; maybe TRBD1 (6 bases). CDR1 SGHRS and CDR2 YFSETQ come from the germline V gene. The CDR3 consists of 14 residues. V lost 4 bases and J lost 7, with 12 bases in between. CDR3 DNA: TGCGCCAGCAGCCCGGGGACAAACAATTCACCCCTCCACTTT. Protein: CASSPGTNNSPLHF.

The chain couples TRBV5-6 to TRBJ1-1, with unresolved D. From germline, CDR1 is SGHDT and CDR2 YYEEEE. This CDR3 has 11 residues. Between the trimmed V and J ends, which lost 7 bases and 2 bases, there was a span of 6 bases. CDR3 protein: CASGPNTEAFF. DNA of the CDR3: TGTGCCAGCGGACCAAACACTGAAGCTTTCTTT.

The chain links TRBV28 to TRBJ2-5; D is ambiguous. Germline V gene sequence: CDR1 MDHEN, CDR2 SYDVKM. The V gene lost 5 bases and the J gene lost 5 bases, with 18 bases spanning the gap. This CDR3 region has 15 residues. CDR3 loop: CASSPRFLLGETQYF. CDR3 nucleotide sequence: TGTGCCAGCAGTCCCCGATTCTTGCTGGGGGAGACCCAGTACTTC.

The chain uses TRBV5-5 and TRBJ1-5, with unresolved D. This CDR3 is 15 amino acids long. Looked up from germline, CDR1 is SGHKS and CDR2 is YYEKEE (reference sequence). Trimming took 1 base from V and 4 from J, leaving 12 bases between them. The CDR3 spells CASSLQPGQNQPQHF. The CDR3 DNA sequence: TGTGCCAGCAGCTTGCAGCCAGGTCAGAATCAGCCCCAGCATTTT.

The CDR3 DNA is TGTGCCAGCAGTTACTCAGCGGGCTCTCACACAGATACGCAGTATTTT. Translation: CASSYSAGSHTDTQYF. This rearrangement joins TRBV6-5 to TRBJ2-3; TRBD2 is a possible D gene (6 bases). The CDR3 runs to 16 residues. The germline gives CDR1 MNHEY, CDR2 SVGAGI. V gave up 0 bases and J gave up 2 bases, with 12 bases separating them.

Of note for this clone: Other nucleotide sequences in the sample specify the same CDR3. The chain couples TRBV5-1 to TRBJ1-2; no clear D. Looked up from germline, CDR1 is SGHRS and CDR2 is YFSETQ. With 2 bases removed from V and 2 bases from J, the gap between germline ends came to 7 bases. This CDR3 has 13 amino acids. The CDR3 spells CASSFGQNYGYTF. In DNA form, the CDR3 reads TGCGCCAGCAGCTTCGGCCAAAACTATGGCTACACCTTC. Full variable domain (rest looked up from reference TRBV5-1 and TRBJ1-2): KAGVTQTPRYLIKTRGQQVTLSCSPISGHRSVSWYQQTPGQGLQFLFEYFSETQRNKGNFPGRFSGRQFSNSRSEMNVSTLELGDSALYLCASSFGQNYGYTFGSGTRLTVV.

This chain's CDR3 is CASAPTKGQPYEQYF. The CDR3 bases are TGTGCCAGCGCACCAACTAAGGGACAACCGTACGAGCAGTACTTC. The chain joins TRBV5-8 to TRBJ2-7; tentative D call: TRBD1 (6 bases). Trimming shortened V by 7 bases and J by 4 bases, and 21 bases separated the two germline ends. Germline CDR1 SGHTS, CDR2 YDEGEE. This CDR3 is built from 15 residues.

The V gene is TRBV5-6, the J gene TRBJ1-1, with D hard to call. Germline V CDR1 and CDR2: SGHDT, YYEEEE. V was cut by 1 base and J by 7 bases, with 8 bases left in between. The CDR3 consists of 12 residues. As DNA, the CDR3 is TGTGCCAGCAGCTTGCGGGTTGGTGAAGCTTTCTTT. Translated: CASSLRVGEAFF.